This T cell receptor (beta chain) originates from a study of blood T cell repertoires in COVID-19. Study overall: The United States, Italy and Spain provided the acute and convalescent COVID-19 samples. From T cells, B-cell-depleted T cells, or PBMCs came the material, which was cDNA or gDNA.

Symptom resolution, clearance, or two negative PCRs marked the recovered donors of Cohort 3. Methods used by the authors: Amplification of reference gene primers provided the estimated nucleated cell counts. Method: immunoSEQ multiplex PCR; TCRdb's copy keeps in-frame clones and lacks some. Clone size and V and J calls were adopted from that table, with D and trimming inferred from the DNA. The sample lists approximately 350,000 clones, roughly 80% occurring once. The CDR3 consists of 14 residues. Trimming pared 1 base from V and 4 bases from J, leaving 8 bases between. Germline CDR1 LGHDT, CDR2 YNNKEL (reference sequence).

This TCR came from a woman aged 50 to 60 who had recovered from COVID-19. Source material: PBMCs or T cells enriched from blood (not recorded which). This chain joins TRBV3-1 (or the pseudogene TRBV3-2) and TRBJ1-5; D ambiguous. CDR3 sequence (DNA): TGTGCCAGCAGCCAAGCCCGTGCGAATCAGCCCCAGCATTTT. It codes for CASSQARANQPQHF.